A single sample gave rise to the 13 T cell receptor beta chains below, sequenced in a study of cytomegalovirus exposure and HLA in healthy donors. Vbeta (60) and Jbeta (13) primers were used in the PCR. The data were produced by immunoSEQ multiplex PCR, yet TCRdb's version contains in-frame clones alone and is incomplete. The table lists 150,000 to 250,000 clones, 70% to 80% of them singletons, with approximately 2.1% in the top ten. Material for sequencing was PBMCs. The receptor source for this set is a young man in good health and CMV-seronegative.

This chain uses TRBV10-1 with TRBJ2-1; possibly TRBD1 for D (6 bases). The V end lost 4 bases, the J end lost 2 bases, and 12 bases lay between the germline ends. Germline values: CDR1 WNHNN, CDR2 SYGVQD (reference sequence). CDR3 length: 15 amino acids. DNA for the CDR3: TGCGCCAGCAGTGGGACCGGGACACCCTACAATGAGCAGTTCTTC. Its translation is CASSGTGTPYNEQFF.

J is TRBJ2-1 and V is TRBV7-8, with 7 bases that match TRBD2. Germline V gene sequence: CDR1 SGHVS, CDR2 FQNEAQ. The trim removed 5 bases at V and 5 bases at J, leaving 12 bases unmatched. The length of the CDR3 is 16 residues. The CDR3 DNA reads TGTGCCAGCAGCCCGCTGATGGGGGAGGGGAACAATGAGCAGTTCTTC. It is translated as CASSPLMGEGNNEQFF. Combining the CDR3 with reference TRBV7-8 and TRBJ2-1 gives the whole variable domain GAGVSQSPRYKVAKRGQDVALRCDPISGHVSLFWYQQALGQGPEFLTYFQNEAQLDKSGLPSDRFFAERPEGSVSTLKIQRTQQEDSAVYLCASSPLMGEGNNEQFFGPGTRLTVL.

The CDR3 sequence: CASSLIGVLQETQYF. The DNA of the CDR3 is TGTGCCAGCAGCTTAATAGGGGTTCTGCAAGAGACCCAGTACTTC. J is TRBJ2-5 and V is TRBV5-6, with D possibly matching TRBD1 (5 bases). V was shortened by 2 bases and J by 2 bases, with 13 bases between the two germline ends. Looked up from germline, CDR1 is SGHDT and CDR2 is YYEEEE. This CDR3 is built from 15 residues.

J is TRBJ1-1 and V is TRBV10-3; weak D call: TRBD1 (6 bases). The CDR3 runs to 15 residues. Per the germline V gene, CDR1 is ENHRY and CDR2 is SYGVKD. V dropped 10 bases and J dropped 2 bases, with 20 bases sitting between them. The CDR3 protein is CATTTGSLGNTEAFF. The CDR3 DNA is TGTGCCACTACCACAGGGTCCCTTGGTAACACTGAAGCTTTCTTT.

This chain joins TRBV19 and TRBJ2-1, with TRBD2 matching 12 bases. Germline CDR1 reads LNHDA; CDR2 reads SQIVND (reference sequence). This CDR3 is 17 amino acids long. Trimming at V came to 7 bases and at J to 2 bases, leaving 9 bases not matched to a gene. DNA for the CDR3: TGTGCCAGTACTAGACTAGCGGGAGAGGGGACCTACAATGAGCAGTTCTTC. This translates into CASTRLAGEGTYNEQFF.

This rearrangement joins TRBV2 to TRBJ2-1; TRBD2 agrees at 10 bases. J lost 4 bases, V lost 2 bases, and 2 bases had no gene match. Germline CDR1 SNHLY, CDR2 FYNNEI. This CDR3 comprises 15 residues. The CDR3 loop is CASSELLAGYNEQFF. The CDR3, as DNA: TGTGCCAGCAGTGAACTACTAGCGGGATACAATGAGCAGTTCTTC.

CDR3 region: CASSPGEGGRNEQYF. In DNA, the CDR3 is TGTGCCAGCAGCCCGGGGGAGGGGGGAAGGAACGAGCAGTACTTC. This chain links TRBV7-9 with TRBJ2-7, with D perhaps TRBD2 (7 bases). This CDR3 comprises 15 residues. Germline CDR1 is SEHNR and CDR2 is FQNEAQ (reference sequence). V lost 5 bases and J 5 bases, leaving 19 bases between the germline ends.

The V gene is TRBV11-2, the J gene TRBJ1-5; D perhaps matches TRBD1 (5 bases). V lost 4 bases and J 6 bases, leaving 16 bases between the germline ends. The CDR3 is made up of 15 amino acids. Germline CDR1 SGHAT, CDR2 FQNNGV. CDR3 region: CASSSGHGQGQPQHF. In nucleotides, the CDR3 is TGTGCCAGCAGCTCCGGACATGGGCAGGGTCAGCCCCAGCATTTT.

This clone showed up just once. This chain connects TRBV2 to TRBJ2-1, with unresolved D. V gave up 8 bases and J gave up 3 bases, with 8 bases separating them. The length of the CDR3 is 12 residues. Germline loops: CDR1 SNHLY, CDR2 FYNNEI. The CDR3 is CASAEFYNEQFF. For the CDR3, the DNA is TGTGCCAGCGCCGAGTTCTACAATGAGCAGTTCTTC.

The V call is TRBV29-1, the J call TRBJ1-1; D not resolved. Germline assignment: CDR1 SQVTM and CDR2 ANQGSEA. V lost 5 bases and J lost 0, with 13 bases in between. The CDR3 loop spans 14 amino acids. The CDR3 reads CSVYRVGMNTEAFF. CDR3 bases: TGCAGCGTTTACCGGGTTGGCATGAACACTGAAGCTTTCTTT.

This rearrangement joins TRBV27 to TRBJ2-7, with 7 bases that match TRBD1. Germline loops: CDR1 MNHEY, CDR2 SMNVEV (reference sequence). The junction had 12 bases not matched to a gene; V was cut back by 6 bases and J by 7 bases. CDR3 length: 14 amino acids. The CDR3 protein is CASRSVGQEVEQYF. CDR3 sequence (DNA): TGTGCCAGCAGGTCTGTTGGACAGGAGGTTGAGCAGTACTTC.

The rearrangement joins TRBV19 to TRBJ1-1, with D perhaps matching TRBD1 (5 bases). The CDR3 sequence is 14 residues long. CDR1 is LNHDA and CDR2 is SQIVND in the germline V gene (reference sequence). The V gene lost 3 bases and the J gene lost 1 base, with 9 bases spanning the gap. CDR3 sequence: CASSILQGNTEAFF. The CDR3 DNA follows: TGTGCCAGTAGTATCCTGCAGGGGAACACTGAAGCTTTCTTT.

V and J are TRBV5-5 and TRBJ2-2; no firm D call. The CDR3 covers 13 residues. Germline V gene data show CDR1 as SGHKS and CDR2 as YYEKEE (reference sequence). The V end lost 4 bases, the J end lost 8 bases, and 12 bases lay between the germline ends. The CDR3 protein is CASSLQPRGELFF. CDR3 bases: TGTGCCAGCAGCCTCCAGCCCAGGGGGGAGCTGTTTTTT. The entire variable domain, with the rest obtained from reference TRBV5-5 and TRBJ2-2, is as follows: DAGVTQSPTHLIKTRGQQVTLRCSPISGHKSVSWYQQVLGQGPQFIFQYYEKEERGRGNFPDRFSARQFPNYSSELNVNALLLGDSALYLCASSLQPRGELFFGEGSRLTVL.